The 10 T cell receptor beta chains below were found in one sample sequenced in a study of blood T cell repertoires in COVID-19. This table comes from immunoSEQ multiplex PCR, and its TCRdb copy is limited to in-frame clones, with some not included. The sample has 200,000 to 250,000 clones, about four fifths seen once; the top ten hold 1.8%. Sequencing was performed on PBMCs or T cells enriched from blood (not recorded which). The source of these receptors is a man between 60 and 75 years old who had recovered from COVID-19.

This chain links TRBV4-3 with TRBJ2-3; 9 bases line up with TRBD1. Per the germline V gene, CDR1 is LGHNA and CDR2 is YSLEER. CDR3 length equals 17 residues. After removal of 3 bases from V and 3 bases from J, the junction contained 10 bases not matched to a gene. CDR3 sequence reads: CASSHMARGQGTDTQYF. In DNA, the CDR3 is TGCGCCAGCAGCCACATGGCCCGAGGACAGGGGACAGATACGCAGTATTTT.

The chain joins TRBV5-1 to TRBJ1-2; D may be TRBD1 (5 bases). In germline, CDR1 is SGHRS, CDR2 YFSETQ. The V end was cut by 4 bases, the J end by 7 bases, with 20 bases between. The length of the CDR3 is 15 residues. The CDR3 sequence: CASSETRQGGTGYTF. The CDR3 coding sequence is TGCGCCAGCAGCGAGACCAGGCAGGGAGGAACTGGCTACACCTTC.

A few counts support this clone. V is TRBV18 and J is TRBJ2-1; 10 bases map to TRBD2. This CDR3 has 16 residues. Germline trimming cut 2 bases from V and 3 bases from J; bases unmatched to any gene: 4. The V gene's germline CDR1 is KGHSH and CDR2 LQKENI. The CDR3 coding sequence is TGTGCCAGCTCACCAGTCAGCGGGGGGGTCTACAATGAGCAGTTCTTC. Its translation: CASSPVSGGVYNEQFF.

The J gene is TRBJ2-7, the V gene TRBV27; 12 nucleotides match TRBD2. The CDR3 runs to 15 residues. The germline V gene has CDR1 MNHEY and CDR2 SMNVEV (reference sequence). Trimming took 5 bases from V and 4 from J; bases not matched to a gene: 6. The CDR3 DNA is TGTGCCAGCAGTGTGCGGCTAGCGGGGGGGTACGAGCAGTACTTC. It is translated as CASSVRLAGGYEQYF.

V usage is TRBV19 and J usage is TRBJ1-6, with 12 bases that match TRBD1. The V and J ends lost 3 bases and 10 bases, in that order; junction bases with no gene match: 7. Germline V CDR1 and CDR2: LNHDA, SQIVND (reference sequence). The CDR3 has 16 amino acids. The CDR3 nucleotides are TGTGCCAGTAGTATGTTTGGGACAGGGGGCTGGTCACCCCTCCACTTT. It codes for CASSMFGTGGWSPLHF.

V gene TRBV6-6 combines with J gene TRBJ2-5, with a weak D call TRBD1 (6 bases). The germline V and J ends were trimmed by 5 bases and 2 bases, with 21 bases remaining between them. The CDR3 has 17 residues. Germline V gene sequence: CDR1 MNHNY, CDR2 SVGAGI (reference sequence). The DNA for the CDR3 is TGTGCCAGCAGTCGAACAATAGCAGGGGTGGGTCAAGAGACCCAGTACTTC. This translates into CASSRTIAGVGQETQYF.

In the case of this clone: A much larger clonotype is one base distant, so this may be a read error. The rearrangement uses TRBV27 and TRBJ1-2, with a possible D match to TRBD1 (6 bases). The germline V gene encodes CDR1 MNHEY and CDR2 SMNVEV (reference sequence). This CDR3 has 15 residues. The CDR3 region is CASSLTGGPGYDYTF. CDR3 in DNA: TGTGCCAGCAGTTTGACGGGGGGCCCTGGATATGACTACACCTTC.

The chain links TRBV6-5 to TRBJ1-5; 8 bases are a match to TRBD1. Germline V lookup: CDR1 MNHEY, CDR2 SVGAGI. The CDR3 loop spans 15 amino acids. The V segment lost 7 bases and the J segment 2 bases; nucleotides outside the gene matches: 7. Written as DNA, the CDR3 is TGTGCCAGCAAACTGGACAGGGTGGGCAATCAGCCCCAGCATTTT. Protein sequence: CASKLDRVGNQPQHF.

V gene TRBV5-5 combines with J gene TRBJ1-4; no definite D call. CDR3 length: 14 amino acids. Germline V CDR1 and CDR2: SGHKS, YYEKEE (reference sequence). Between the trimmed V and J ends, which lost 3 bases and 6 bases, there was a span of 12 bases. CDR3 loop: CASSSLDGDEKLFF. The DNA for the CDR3 is TGTGCCAGCAGCTCCCTCGACGGAGATGAAAAACTGTTTTTT.

The V call is TRBV27, the J call TRBJ1-5; D is ambiguous. V was clipped by 6 bases and J by 9 bases, with 15 bases between them. CDR3 size: 13 residues. Germline CDR1 MNHEY, CDR2 SMNVEV (reference sequence). This chain's CDR3 is CASSSKTDRPQHF. The CDR3 region has the DNA TGTGCCAGCAGCTCCAAAACAGATCGGCCCCAGCATTTT.